Included here is one T cell receptor beta chain sequence, with context. The antigen remains undetermined. The data stem from a study of cytomegalovirus exposure and HLA in healthy donors. Whole-study results and caveats: In vitro, a few CMV-associated chains proved specific for CMV antigens. The investigators catalogued 160 or so TCR beta chains as cytomegalovirus-associated. The classifier, whose performance was assessed in both the original and validation cohorts, reportedly diagnosed cytomegalovirus status with high specificity and sensitivity.

The protocol was immunoSEQ multiplex PCR, while the TCRdb copy is restricted to in-frame clones and leaves out a portion. The sample holds 120,000 to 150,000 clones, roughly 89% seen once. V was shortened by 5 bases and J by 7 bases, with 24 bases between the two germline ends. The CDR3 has 17 residues. Germline V gives CDR1 MNHEY, CDR2 SMNVEV (reference sequence). The sample was PBMCs. This clonotype was sampled from a man between 18 and 35 years old in good health and CMV-seropositive. J is TRBJ2-1 and V is TRBV27; the D gene is possibly TRBD2 (6 bases). This CDR3 reads CASSPRAGRTTGNEQFF. The CDR3 nucleotides read TGTGCCAGCAGTCCTCGCGCTGGTCGGACTACTGGGAATGAGCAGTTCTTC.